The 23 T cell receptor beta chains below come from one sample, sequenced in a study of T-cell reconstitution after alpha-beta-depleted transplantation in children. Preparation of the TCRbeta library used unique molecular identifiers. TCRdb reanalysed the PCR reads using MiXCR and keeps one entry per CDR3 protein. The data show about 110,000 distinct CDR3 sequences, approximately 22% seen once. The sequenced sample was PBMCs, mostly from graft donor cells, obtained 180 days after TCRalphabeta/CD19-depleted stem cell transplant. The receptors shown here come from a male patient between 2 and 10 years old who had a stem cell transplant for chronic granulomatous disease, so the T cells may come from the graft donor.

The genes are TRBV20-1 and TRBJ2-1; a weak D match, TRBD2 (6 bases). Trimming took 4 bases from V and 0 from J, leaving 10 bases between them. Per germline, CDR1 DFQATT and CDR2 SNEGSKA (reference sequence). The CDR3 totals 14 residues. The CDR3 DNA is TGCAGTGCTATTCCAGCGGGCTCCTACAATGAGCAGTTCTTC. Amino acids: CSAIPAGSYNEQFF.

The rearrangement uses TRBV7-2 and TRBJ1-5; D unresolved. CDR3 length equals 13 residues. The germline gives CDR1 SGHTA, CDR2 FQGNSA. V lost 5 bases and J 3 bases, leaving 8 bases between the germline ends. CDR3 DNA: TGTGCCAGCAGCCCAGACCCCAATCAGCCCCAGCATTTT. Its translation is CASSPDPNQPQHF.

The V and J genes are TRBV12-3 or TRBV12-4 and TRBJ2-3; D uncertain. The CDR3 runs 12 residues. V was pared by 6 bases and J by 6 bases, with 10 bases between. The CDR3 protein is CASRPTGDTQYF. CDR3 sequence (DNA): TGTGCCAGCAGGCCAACTGGGGATACGCAGTATTTT.

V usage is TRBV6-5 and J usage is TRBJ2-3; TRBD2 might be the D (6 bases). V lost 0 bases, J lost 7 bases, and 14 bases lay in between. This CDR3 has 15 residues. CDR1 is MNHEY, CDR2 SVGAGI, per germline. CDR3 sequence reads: CASSYSTSGHYTQYF. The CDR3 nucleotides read TGTGCCAGCAGTTACTCGACTAGTGGGCATTATACGCAGTATTTT.

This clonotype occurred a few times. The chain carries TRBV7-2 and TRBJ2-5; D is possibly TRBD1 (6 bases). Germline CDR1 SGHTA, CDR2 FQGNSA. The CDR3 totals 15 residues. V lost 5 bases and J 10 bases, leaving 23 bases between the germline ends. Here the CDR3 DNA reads TGTGCCAGCAGCCTCCGGCAGACAGGCCCTGGGGGCCAGTACTTC. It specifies CASSLRQTGPGGQYF.

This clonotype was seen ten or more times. In DNA, the CDR3 is TGTGCCAGCACTAAGTCGCGGGCAAATAATTCACCCCTCCACTTT. This gives the protein CASTKSRANNSPLHF. The chain is built from TRBV7-9 and TRBJ1-6; unclear D gene. V lost 7 bases, J lost 5 bases, and 15 bases lay in between. The CDR3 spans 15 residues. Germline loops: CDR1 SEHNR, CDR2 FQNEAQ (reference sequence). Supplemented by reference TRBV7-9 and TRBJ1-6, the full variable domain reads DTGVSQNPRHKITKRGQNVTFRCDPISEHNRLYWYRQTLGQGPEFLTYFQNEAQLEKSRLLSDRFSAERPKGSFSTLEIQRTEQGDSAMYLCASTKSRANNSPLHFGNGTRLTVT.

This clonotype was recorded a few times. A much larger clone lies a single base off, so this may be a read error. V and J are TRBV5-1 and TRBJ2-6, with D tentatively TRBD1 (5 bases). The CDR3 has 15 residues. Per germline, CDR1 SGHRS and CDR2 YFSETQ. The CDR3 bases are TGCGCCAGCAGCTTGAAGGGTCTTGGGGCCAACGGCCTGACTTTC. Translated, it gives CASSLKGLGANGLTF.

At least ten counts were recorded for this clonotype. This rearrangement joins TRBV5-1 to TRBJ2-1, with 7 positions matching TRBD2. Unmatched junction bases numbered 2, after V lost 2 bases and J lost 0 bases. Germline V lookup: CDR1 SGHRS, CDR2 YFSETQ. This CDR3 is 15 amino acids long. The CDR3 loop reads CASSLAGSSYNEQFF. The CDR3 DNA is TGCGCCAGCAGCTTAGCGGGGAGCTCCTACAATGAGCAGTTCTTC.

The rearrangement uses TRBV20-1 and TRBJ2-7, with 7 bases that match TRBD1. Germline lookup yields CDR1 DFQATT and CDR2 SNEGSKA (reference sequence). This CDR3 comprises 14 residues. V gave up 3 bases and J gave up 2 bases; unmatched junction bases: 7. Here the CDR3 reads CSASVDRIAYEQYF. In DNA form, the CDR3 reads TGCAGTGCTAGTGTGGACAGGATTGCCTACGAGCAGTACTTC.

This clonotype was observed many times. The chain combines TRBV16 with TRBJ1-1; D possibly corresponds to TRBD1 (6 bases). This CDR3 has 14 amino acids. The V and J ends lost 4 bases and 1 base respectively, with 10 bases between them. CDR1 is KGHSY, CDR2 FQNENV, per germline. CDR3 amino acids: CASSLSTGNTEAFF. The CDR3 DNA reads TGTGCCAGCAGCCTATCGACAGGGAACACTGAAGCTTTCTTT.

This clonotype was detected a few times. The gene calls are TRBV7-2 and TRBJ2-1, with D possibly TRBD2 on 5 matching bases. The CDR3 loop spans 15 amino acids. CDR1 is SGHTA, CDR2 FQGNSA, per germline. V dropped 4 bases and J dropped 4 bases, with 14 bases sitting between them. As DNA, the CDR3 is TGTGCCAGCAGCTCTAATGCAGCGGAGTACAATGAGCAGTTCTTC. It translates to CASSSNAAEYNEQFF.

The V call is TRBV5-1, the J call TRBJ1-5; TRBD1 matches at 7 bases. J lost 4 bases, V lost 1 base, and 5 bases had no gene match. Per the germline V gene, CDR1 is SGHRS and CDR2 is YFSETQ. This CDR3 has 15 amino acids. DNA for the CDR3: TGCGCCAGCAGCTTGACGACAGGGATTAATCAGCCCCAGCATTTT. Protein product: CASSLTTGINQPQHF. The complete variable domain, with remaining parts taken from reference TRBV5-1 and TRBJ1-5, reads KAGVTQTPRYLIKTRGQQVTLSCSPISGHRSVSWYQQTPGQGLQFLFEYFSETQRNKGNFPGRFSGRQFSNSRSEMNVSTLELGDSALYLCASSLTTGINQPQHFGDGTRLSIL.

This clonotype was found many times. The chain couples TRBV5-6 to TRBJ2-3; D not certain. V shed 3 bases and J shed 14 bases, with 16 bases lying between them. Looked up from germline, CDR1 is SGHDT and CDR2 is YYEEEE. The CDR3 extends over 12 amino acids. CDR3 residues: CASSYSDQFLYF. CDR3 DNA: TGTGCCAGCAGCTACAGTGATCAGTTTCTGTATTTT.

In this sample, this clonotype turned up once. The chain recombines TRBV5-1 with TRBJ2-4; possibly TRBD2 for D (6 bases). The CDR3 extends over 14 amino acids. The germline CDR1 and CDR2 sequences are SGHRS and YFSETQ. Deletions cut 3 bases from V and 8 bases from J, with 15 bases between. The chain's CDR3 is CASSSNFGGDIQYF. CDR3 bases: TGCGCCAGCAGCTCTAACTTCGGAGGGGACATTCAGTACTTC.

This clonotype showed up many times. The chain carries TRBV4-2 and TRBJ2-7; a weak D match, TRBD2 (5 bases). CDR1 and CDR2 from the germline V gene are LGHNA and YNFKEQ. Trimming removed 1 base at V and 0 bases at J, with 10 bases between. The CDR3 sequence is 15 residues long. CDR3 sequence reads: CASSQGSEFSYEQYF. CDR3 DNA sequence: TGTGCCAGCAGCCAAGGTAGCGAATTCTCCTACGAGCAGTACTTC.

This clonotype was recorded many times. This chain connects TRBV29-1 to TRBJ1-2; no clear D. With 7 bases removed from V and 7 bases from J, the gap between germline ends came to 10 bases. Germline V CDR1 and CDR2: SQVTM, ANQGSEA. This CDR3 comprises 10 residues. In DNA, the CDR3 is TGCAGCGCTGATTCGCTTGGCTACACCTTC. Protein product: CSADSLGYTF.

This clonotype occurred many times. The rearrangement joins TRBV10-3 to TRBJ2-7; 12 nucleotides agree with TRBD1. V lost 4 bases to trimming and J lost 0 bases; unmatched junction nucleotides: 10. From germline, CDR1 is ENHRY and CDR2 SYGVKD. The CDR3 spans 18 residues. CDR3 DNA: TGTGCCATCAGTGGGGGTGGGACAGGGGGCCCTCTCTCCTACGAGCAGTACTTC. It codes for CAISGGGTGGPLSYEQYF.

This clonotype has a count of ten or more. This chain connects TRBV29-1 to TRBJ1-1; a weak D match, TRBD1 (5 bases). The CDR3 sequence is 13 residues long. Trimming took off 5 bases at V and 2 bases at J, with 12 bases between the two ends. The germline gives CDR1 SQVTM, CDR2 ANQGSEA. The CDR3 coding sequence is TGCAGCGTTACCCAGGGACTCAACACTGAAGCTTTCTTT. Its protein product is CSVTQGLNTEAFF.

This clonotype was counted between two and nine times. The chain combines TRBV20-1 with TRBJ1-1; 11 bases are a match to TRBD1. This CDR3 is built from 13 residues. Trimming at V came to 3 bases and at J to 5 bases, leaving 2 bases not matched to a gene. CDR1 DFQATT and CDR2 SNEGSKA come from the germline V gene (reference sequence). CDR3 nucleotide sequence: TGCAGTGCTAGGGACAGGGGGCGTACTGAAGCTTTCTTT. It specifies CSARDRGRTEAFF.

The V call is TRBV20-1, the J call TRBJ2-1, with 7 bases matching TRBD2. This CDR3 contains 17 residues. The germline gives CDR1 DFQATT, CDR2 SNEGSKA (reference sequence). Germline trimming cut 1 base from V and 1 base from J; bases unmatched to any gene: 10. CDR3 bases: TGCAGTGCTAGAGGGGGGGGACTTACCACTTCCTACAATGAGCAGTTCTTC. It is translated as CSARGGGLTTSYNEQFF.

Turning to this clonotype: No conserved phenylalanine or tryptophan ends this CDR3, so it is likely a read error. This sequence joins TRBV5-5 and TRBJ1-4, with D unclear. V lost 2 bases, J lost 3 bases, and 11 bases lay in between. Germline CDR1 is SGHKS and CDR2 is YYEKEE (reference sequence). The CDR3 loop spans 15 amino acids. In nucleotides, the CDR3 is TGTGCCAGCAGCTTCTCGTACATATCTAATGAAAAACTGTTTTTG. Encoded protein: CASSFSYISNEKLFL.

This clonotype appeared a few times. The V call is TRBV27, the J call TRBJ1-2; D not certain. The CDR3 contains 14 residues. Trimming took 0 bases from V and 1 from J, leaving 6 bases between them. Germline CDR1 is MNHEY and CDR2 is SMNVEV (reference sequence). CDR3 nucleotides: TGTGCCAGCAGTTTATCTGGGATTAACTATGGCTACACCTTC. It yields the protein CASSLSGINYGYTF.

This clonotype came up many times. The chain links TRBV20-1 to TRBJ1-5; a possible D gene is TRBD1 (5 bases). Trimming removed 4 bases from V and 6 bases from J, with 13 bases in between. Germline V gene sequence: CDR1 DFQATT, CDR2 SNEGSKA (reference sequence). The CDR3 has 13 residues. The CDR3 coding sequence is TGCAGTGCTACCCTGAGTCAGGGTCAGCCCCAGCATTTT. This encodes CSATLSQGQPQHF.